The clone carrying this T cell receptor beta chain was observed once. This record comes from a study of shared clonotypes between healthy human individuals. TCRdb keeps only in-frame clones here, not all; method: immunoSEQ multiplex PCR. The sample includes some 2,000,000 clones, roughly 96% of them seen just once. Germline CDR1 reads SGHRS; CDR2 reads YFSETQ. Trimming took 4 bases from V and 0 from J; bases not matched to a gene: 6. CDR3 length: 16 amino acids. The chain recombines TRBV5-1 with TRBJ1-3; the match to TRBD1 covers 8 bases. The sequence derives from a man aged 18 to 29 in good health. The sample comprised naive CD4+ T cells sorted from blood. The subset here: CD45RA+ positively selected. CDR3 nucleotides: TGCGCCAGCAGCCTGGGACAGGCGGACTCTGGAAACACCATATATTTT. Protein product: CASSLGQADSGNTIYF.